Listed here are 21 T cell receptor beta chains from one sample, sequenced in a study of PD-L1 blockade in urothelial cancer. Time point described: pretreatment peripheral blood. Libraries were prepared by immunoSEQ multiplex PCR; TCRdb keeps only in-frame clonotypes and omits some of them. This sample has 40,000 to 55,000 clones, with 85% to 90% found just once. The sequenced sample was PBMCs, obtained around atezolizumab (anti-PD-L1) treatment. The receptors stem from a man between 60 and 75 years old with urothelial cancer.

The sample holds one count of this clone. This rearrangement joins TRBV11-2 to TRBJ2-7; 10 positions match TRBD1. The junction had 8 bases not matched to a gene; V was cut back by 1 base and J by 2 bases. The CDR3 has 17 residues. The germline CDR1 and CDR2 sequences are SGHAT and FQNNGV. The CDR3 coding sequence is TGTGCCAGCAGCTTAGGGACAGGGGGATTGTTGGCCTACGAGCAGTACTTC. Residues: CASSLGTGGLLAYEQYF.

This clone was seen a single time. The chain joins TRBV25-1 to TRBJ1-1, with TRBD1 as a possible D gene (5 bases). The germline V and J ends were trimmed by 3 bases and 0 bases, with 11 bases remaining between them. Germline V gene lookup returns CDR1 MGHDK and CDR2 SYGVNS. The CDR3 runs to 15 residues. The CDR3 DNA sequence: TGTGCCAGCAGTGAGCTGGGGGGGGTGAACACTGAAGCTTTCTTT. This codes for CASSELGGVNTEAFF.

The chain uses TRBV23-1 and TRBJ2-3, with TRBD2 as a possible D gene (6 bases). TRBV23-1 is placed among ORFs of uncertain function. The CDR3 spans 17 residues. Trimming removed 6 bases at V and 4 bases at J, with 23 bases between. The CDR3 sequence: CASRNTRLGTFPDTQYF. In nucleotides, the CDR3 is TGCGCCAGCAGAAACACCCGACTAGGGACCTTTCCAGATACGCAGTATTTT.

This clone was detected only once. The V and J genes are TRBV11-2 and TRBJ1-1, with D maybe TRBD1 (5 bases). Between the trimmed V and J ends, which lost 5 bases and 0 bases, there was a span of 13 bases. Germline CDR1 SGHAT, CDR2 FQNNGV. The CDR3 has 15 residues. CDR3 DNA: TGTGCCAGCAGCAAAAGACAGAGCATGAACACTGAAGCTTTCTTT. Translated, it gives CASSKRQSMNTEAFF. The complete variable domain, with remaining parts taken from reference TRBV11-2 and TRBJ1-1, reads EAGVAQSPRYKIIEKRQSVAFWCNPISGHATLYWYQQILGQGPKLLIQFQNNGVVDDSQLPKDRFSAERLKGVDSTLKIQPAKLEDSAVYLCASSKRQSMNTEAFFGQGTRLTVV.

J is TRBJ1-1 and V is TRBV6-5; 7 bases align to TRBD1. Trimming took 6 bases from V and 7 from J; bases not matched to a gene: 17. Germline loops: CDR1 MNHEY, CDR2 SVGAGI. The CDR3 spans 16 residues. The CDR3 DNA reads TGTGCCAGCAGCTACGGACAGGCAACCCAAATTTATGAAGCTTTCTTT. It yields the protein CASSYGQATQIYEAFF.

This clone is a singleton in its sample. The chain has TRBV6-5 and TRBJ2-7, with D tentatively TRBD1 (5 bases). Germline V CDR1 and CDR2: MNHEY, SVGAGI. The CDR3 covers 14 residues. Trimming stripped 7 bases from V and 6 bases from J, with 19 bases between. Here the CDR3 DNA reads TGTGCCAGCAAAATACAGGTAGTAGAGTTCGAGCAGTACTTC. This gives the protein CASKIQVVEFEQYF.

This clone occurred once. V and J are TRBV19 and TRBJ1-1; 9 nucleotides align to TRBD1. The CDR3 is 14 amino acids. The V gene end was trimmed by 5 bases and the J gene end by 4 bases; junction bases not matched to a gene: 5. Germline V lookup: CDR1 LNHDA, CDR2 SQIVND (reference sequence). CDR3: CASSVGQGFTEAFF. Written as DNA, the CDR3 is TGTGCCAGTAGTGTAGGACAGGGGTTCACTGAAGCTTTCTTT.

This chain connects TRBV25-1 to TRBJ1-2, with D unresolved. CDR3 length equals 13 residues. V gave up 7 bases and J gave up 4 bases, with 13 bases separating them. Germline-derived CDR1 and CDR2 are MGHDK and SYGVNS. CDR3 region: CASKKGGFYGYTF. In DNA, the CDR3 is TGTGCCAGCAAAAAGGGAGGGTTCTATGGCTACACCTTC.

CDR3 loop: CASTILAGGVTEAFF. CDR3 bases: TGTGCCAGTACCATTCTGGCAGGGGGCGTCACTGAAGCTTTCTTT. V and J are TRBV2 and TRBJ1-1; 8 bases fit TRBD1. The CDR3 spans 15 residues. With 9 bases clipped from V and 4 bases from J, the junction kept 13 bases outside the gene matches. Germline CDR1 SNHLY, CDR2 FYNNEI.

There are a few counts of this clone. The chain joins TRBV13 to TRBJ2-1; 10 nucleotides agree with TRBD1. Germline V lookup: CDR1 PRHDT, CDR2 FYEKMQ (reference sequence). The CDR3 contains 15 residues. V lost 5 bases to trimming and J lost 5 bases; unmatched junction nucleotides: 6. CDR3 coding DNA: TGTGCCAGCAGCGTACCCGGGACAGGGGACAATGAGCAGTTCTTC. Protein product: CASSVPGTGDNEQFF. Full variable domain (outside the CDR3, taken from reference TRBV13 and TRBJ2-1): AAGVIQSPRHLIKEKRETATLKCYPIPRHDTVYWYQQGPGQDPQFLISFYEKMQSDKGSIPDRFSAQQFSDYHSELNMSSLELGDSALYFCASSVPGTGDNEQFFGPGTRLTVL.

The chain has TRBV7-9 and TRBJ1-4; 7 bases line up with TRBD1. The ends lost 3 bases at V and 4 bases at J; junction bases unmatched: 8. CDR1 is SEHNR, CDR2 FQNEAQ, per germline (reference sequence). This CDR3 is 16 amino acids long. The CDR3 bases are TGTGCCAGCAGCTTTTCACCGGGACAGAATAATGAAAAACTGTTTTTT. Its translation: CASSFSPGQNNEKLFF.

This chain joins TRBV5-1 and TRBJ1-6; D may be TRBD1 (5 bases). The CDR3 contains 13 residues. V lost 4 bases and J lost 7, with 9 bases in between. Germline CDR1 SGHRS, CDR2 YFSETQ. Here the CDR3 reads CASSAQENSPLHF. CDR3 in DNA: TGCGCCAGCAGCGCACAGGAAAATTCACCCCTCCACTTT.

The sample holds a few counts of this clone. As DNA, the CDR3 is TGTGCCAGCAGCCAAGATTGGGCCGACAGTATTTCACCCCTCCACTTT. The encoded protein is CASSQDWADSISPLHF. This chain connects TRBV4-2 to TRBJ1-6; perhaps TRBD1 as D (5 bases). Deletions cut 0 bases from V and 9 bases from J, with 15 bases between. Germline CDR1 LGHNA, CDR2 YNFKEQ. The length of the CDR3 is 16 residues.

Written as DNA, the CDR3 is TGTGCCAGCAGCCAAGGTGAGGGGGCTGAAGCTTTCTTT. Translated: CASSQGEGAEAFF. The rearrangement links TRBV4-2 to TRBJ1-1, with D perhaps TRBD1 (6 bases). The germline CDR1 and CDR2 sequences are LGHNA and YNFKEQ. V was pared by 1 base and J by 6 bases, with 9 bases between. The CDR3 extends over 13 amino acids.

This clone was seen ten or more times. The rearrangement uses TRBV11-2 and TRBJ1-2; 10 nucleotides agree with TRBD1. V shed 7 bases, J shed 2 bases, and the junction held 4 bases outside the gene matches. CDR1 is SGHAT and CDR2 is FQNNGV in the germline V gene. The CDR3 loop spans 14 amino acids. The CDR3 DNA reads as TGTGCCAGCAAACCGGGACAGGGGAACTATGGCTACACCTTC. Translation: CASKPGQGNYGYTF.

The chain links TRBV10-1 to TRBJ2-7, with TRBD1 as a possible D gene (5 bases). V was shortened by 3 bases and J by 9 bases, with 9 bases between the two germline ends. This CDR3 has 11 amino acids. CDR1 WNHNN and CDR2 SYGVQD come from the germline V gene (reference sequence). The CDR3 sequence: CASSDRDRQYF. In DNA form, the CDR3 reads TGCGCCAGCAGTGACCGAGACAGGCAGTACTTC.

V gene TRBV5-6 combines with J gene TRBJ1-1; 8 bases map to TRBD1. Unmatched junction bases numbered 12, after V lost 3 bases and J lost 5 bases. The length of the CDR3 is 16 residues. The germline gives CDR1 SGHDT, CDR2 YYEEEE. CDR3 nucleotide sequence: TGTGCCAGCAGCTGGGGGAAGCAGGGGGCGCGAACTGAAGCTTTCTTT. Translating gives CASSWGKQGARTEAFF.

CDR3 loop: CSVRGGSGTEAFF. CDR3 bases: TGCAGCGTCAGAGGGGGATCCGGCACTGAAGCTTTCTTT. The chain uses TRBV29-1 and TRBJ1-1, with TRBD1 as a possible D gene (6 bases). This CDR3 is built from 13 residues. Trimming stripped 6 bases from V and 4 bases from J, with 15 bases between. The germline CDR1 and CDR2 sequences are SQVTM and ANQGSEA.

This clone appeared a single time. The V call is TRBV30, the J call TRBJ2-5, with TRBD1 matching 7 bases. Trimming cost V 0 bases and J 0 bases; bases outside gene matches: 13. Germline V gene lookup returns CDR1 GTSNPN and CDR2 SVGIG (reference sequence). CDR3 length equals 18 residues. CDR3 loop: CAWSVRGGPNKYQETQYF. The CDR3 bases are TGTGCCTGGAGTGTACGAGGGGGCCCAAATAAGTACCAAGAGACCCAGTACTTC. Together with reference TRBV30 and TRBJ2-5, the CDR3 gives the full variable domain: SQTIHQWPATLVQPVGSPLSLECTVEGTSNPNLYWYRQAAGRGLQLLFYSVGIGQISSEVPQNLSASRPQDRQFILSSKKLLLSDSGFYLCAWSVRGGPNKYQETQYFGPGTRLLVL.

This chain joins TRBV21-1 and TRBJ2-7; the table assigns TRBD1, which was not confirmed against the DNA. TRBV21-1 constitutes a pseudogene. The CDR3 sequence is 15 residues long. The CDR3: CASRNRVGVVGEQYF. Here the CDR3 DNA reads TGTGCCAGCAGGAACAGGGTGGGGGTTGTGGGGGAGCAGTACTTC.

The chain combines TRBV27 with TRBJ2-2, with D unclear. This CDR3 region has 14 residues. Looked up from germline, CDR1 is MNHEY and CDR2 is SMNVEV (reference sequence). The V and J ends lost 6 bases and 1 base respectively, with 9 bases between them. The CDR3 reads CASRSPRNTGELFF. The CDR3 DNA follows: TGTGCCAGCAGGTCCCCGCGGAACACCGGGGAGCTGTTTTTT.